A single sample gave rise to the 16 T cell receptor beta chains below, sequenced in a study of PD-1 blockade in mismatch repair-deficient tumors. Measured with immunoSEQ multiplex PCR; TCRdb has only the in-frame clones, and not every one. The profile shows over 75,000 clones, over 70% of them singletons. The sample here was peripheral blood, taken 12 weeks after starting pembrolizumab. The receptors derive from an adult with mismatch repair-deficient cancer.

This CDR3 is CAWGGTADNEQFF. The CDR3 DNA follows: TGTGCCTGGGGAGGGACAGCTGATAATGAGCAGTTCTTC. The V gene is TRBV30, the J gene TRBJ2-1, with D maybe TRBD1 (7 bases). V gave up 5 bases and J gave up 7 bases, with 15 bases separating them. Germline V lookup: CDR1 GTSNPN, CDR2 SVGIG (reference sequence). There are 13 residues in the CDR3.

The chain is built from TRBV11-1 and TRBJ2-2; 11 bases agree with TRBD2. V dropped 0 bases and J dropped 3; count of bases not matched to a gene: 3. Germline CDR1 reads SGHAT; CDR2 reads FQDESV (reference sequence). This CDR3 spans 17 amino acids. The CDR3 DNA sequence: TGTGCCAGCAGCTTAGCGCTAGCGGGAGGTTACACCGGGGAGCTGTTTTTT. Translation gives CASSLALAGGYTGELFF.

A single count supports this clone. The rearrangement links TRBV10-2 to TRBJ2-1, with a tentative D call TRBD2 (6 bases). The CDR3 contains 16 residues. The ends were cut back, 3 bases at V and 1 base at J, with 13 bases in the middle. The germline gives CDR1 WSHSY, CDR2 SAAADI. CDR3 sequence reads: CASSEAGRGSYNEQFF. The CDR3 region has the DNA TGCGCCAGCAGTGAAGCAGGGCGGGGATCCTACAATGAGCAGTTCTTC.

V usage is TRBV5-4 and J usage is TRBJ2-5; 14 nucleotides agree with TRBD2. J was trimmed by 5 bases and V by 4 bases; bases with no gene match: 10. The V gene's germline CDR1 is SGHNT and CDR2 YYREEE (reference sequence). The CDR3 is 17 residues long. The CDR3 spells CASSRPTSGRAGETQYF. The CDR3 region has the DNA TGTGCCAGCAGCCGACCGACTAGCGGGAGGGCCGGGGAGACCCAGTACTTC.

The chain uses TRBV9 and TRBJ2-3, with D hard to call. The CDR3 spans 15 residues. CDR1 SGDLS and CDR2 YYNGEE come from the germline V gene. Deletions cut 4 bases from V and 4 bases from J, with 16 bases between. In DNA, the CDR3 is TGTGCCAGCAGCCCTTACACTAACGCCCCAGATACGCAGTATTTT. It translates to CASSPYTNAPDTQYF. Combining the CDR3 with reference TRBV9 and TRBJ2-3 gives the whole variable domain DSGVTQTPKHLITATGQRVTLRCSPRSGDLSVYWYQQSLDQGLQFLIQYYNGEERAKGNILERFSAQQFPDLHSELNLSSLELGDSALYFCASSPYTNAPDTQYFGPGTRLTVL.

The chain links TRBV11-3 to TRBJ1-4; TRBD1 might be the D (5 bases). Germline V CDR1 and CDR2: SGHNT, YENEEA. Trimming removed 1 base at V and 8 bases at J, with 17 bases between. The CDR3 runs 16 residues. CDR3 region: CASSLVSIGGSEKLFF. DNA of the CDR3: TGTGCCAGCAGCTTAGTTTCAATCGGGGGATCGGAAAAACTGTTTTTT.

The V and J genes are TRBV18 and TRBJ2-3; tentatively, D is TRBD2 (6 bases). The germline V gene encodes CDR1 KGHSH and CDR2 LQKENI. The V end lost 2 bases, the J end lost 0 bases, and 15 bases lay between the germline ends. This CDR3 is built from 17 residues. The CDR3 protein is CASSPDGGAGSTDTQYF. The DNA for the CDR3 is TGTGCCAGCTCACCAGACGGCGGGGCGGGGAGCACAGATACGCAGTATTTT.

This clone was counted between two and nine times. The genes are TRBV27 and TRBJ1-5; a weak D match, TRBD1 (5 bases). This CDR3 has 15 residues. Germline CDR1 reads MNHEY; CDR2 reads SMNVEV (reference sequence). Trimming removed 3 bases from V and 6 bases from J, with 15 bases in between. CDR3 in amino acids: CASSLWGGEIQPQHF. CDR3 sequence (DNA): TGTGCCAGCAGTTTGTGGGGGGGGGAGATTCAGCCCCAGCATTTT.

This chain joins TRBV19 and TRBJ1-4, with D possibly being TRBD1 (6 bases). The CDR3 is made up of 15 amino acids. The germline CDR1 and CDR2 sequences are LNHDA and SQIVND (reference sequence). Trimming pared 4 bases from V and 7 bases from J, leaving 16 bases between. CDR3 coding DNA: TGTGCCAGTAGTAGGGACGGGGGGGCCGGTGAAAAACTGTTTTTT. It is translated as CASSRDGGAGEKLFF.

CDR3 region: CASSQKKGLRGSEQYF. For the CDR3, the DNA is TGTGCCAGCAGCCAGAAAAAGGGTCTTAGGGGGAGCGAGCAGTACTTC. The genes are TRBV14 and TRBJ2-7; tentatively, D is TRBD1 (6 bases). CDR1 is SGHDN, CDR2 FVKESK, per germline. Trimming removed 3 bases at V and 6 bases at J, with 21 bases between. The CDR3 length is 16 residues.

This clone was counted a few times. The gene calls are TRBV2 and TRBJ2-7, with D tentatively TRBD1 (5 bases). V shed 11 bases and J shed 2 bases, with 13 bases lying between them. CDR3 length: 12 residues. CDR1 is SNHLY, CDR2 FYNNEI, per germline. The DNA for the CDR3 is TGTGCCTCCGGCAGGGCCACCTACGAGCAGTACTTC. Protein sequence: CASGRATYEQYF.

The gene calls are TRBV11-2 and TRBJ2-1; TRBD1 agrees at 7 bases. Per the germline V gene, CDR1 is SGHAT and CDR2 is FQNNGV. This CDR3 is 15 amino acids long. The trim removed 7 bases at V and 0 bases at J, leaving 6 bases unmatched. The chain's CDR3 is CASTKDRSSYNEQFF. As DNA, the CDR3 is TGTGCCAGCACGAAGGACAGGAGCTCCTACAATGAGCAGTTCTTC.

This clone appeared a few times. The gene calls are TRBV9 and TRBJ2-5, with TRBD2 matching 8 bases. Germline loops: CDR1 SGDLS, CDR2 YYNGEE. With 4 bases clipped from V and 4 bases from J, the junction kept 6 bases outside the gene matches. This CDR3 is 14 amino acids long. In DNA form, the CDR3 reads TGTGCCAGCAGCTCCGGGACTAGACGAGAGACCCAGTACTTC. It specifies CASSSGTRRETQYF.

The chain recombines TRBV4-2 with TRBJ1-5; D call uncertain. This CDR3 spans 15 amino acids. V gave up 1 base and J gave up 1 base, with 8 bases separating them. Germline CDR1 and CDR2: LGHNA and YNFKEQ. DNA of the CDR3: TGTGCCAGCAGCCAAGGCAGGTCCAGCAATCAGCCCCAGCATTTT. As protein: CASSQGRSSNQPQHF.

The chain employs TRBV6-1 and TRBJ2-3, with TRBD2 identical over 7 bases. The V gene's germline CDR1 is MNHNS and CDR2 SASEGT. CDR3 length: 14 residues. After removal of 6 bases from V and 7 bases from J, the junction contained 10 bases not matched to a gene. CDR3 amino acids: CASSATSRINTQYF. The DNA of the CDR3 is TGTGCCAGCAGCGCGACTAGCCGTATAAATACGCAGTATTTT.

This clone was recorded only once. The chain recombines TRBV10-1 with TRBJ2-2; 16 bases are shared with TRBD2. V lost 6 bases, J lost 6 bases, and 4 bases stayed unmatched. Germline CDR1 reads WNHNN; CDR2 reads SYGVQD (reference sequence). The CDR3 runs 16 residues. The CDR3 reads CASSFGTSGRAGELFF. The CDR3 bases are TGCGCCAGCAGCTTTGGGACTAGCGGGAGGGCCGGGGAGCTGTTTTTT.